This T cell receptor (beta chain) was found in a study of CD8+CD57+ T cells in acquired aplastic anemia. Study as a whole: Sorted CD4+ and CD8+ cells gave a mean 3.2 ug DNA, range roughly 0.18 to 30 ug. Healthy donor CD4+ cell samples had a mean of roughly 10 million reads.

The study, taken as a whole, reports: Patients and controls had CD8+ Simpson's diversity values that were not significantly distinct.

The study profiled TCR beta VDJ and CDR3 using genomic DNA as template. MiXCR, run by TCRdb on the reads, gives a single entry per CDR3 protein. The table includes about 190,000 distinct CDR3 sequences, roughly 56% detected once. This clonotype was counted many times. Its antigen is not identified. From germline, CDR1 is LGHDT and CDR2 YNNKEL (reference sequence). CDR3 length: 15 residues. Deletions cut 2 bases from V and 6 bases from J, with 14 bases between. This TCR derives from a human donor in good health, serving as a control. J is TRBJ2-1 and V is TRBV3-1; no firm D call. Specimen: sorted CD4+, CD8+, or CD8+CD57+ T cells (not recorded which) from PBMCs. In DNA form, the CDR3 reads TGTGCCAGCAGCCAACCCCTTCTTGGGATCAATGAGCAGTTCTTC. Translated: CASSQPLLGINEQFF.